The 27 T cell receptor beta chains below all came from one sample that was sequenced in a study of shared clonotypes between healthy human individuals. Sequencing used immunoSEQ multiplex PCR; TCRdb keeps in-frame clones, though not all of them. The sample includes fewer than 2.5 million clones, 80% to 95% seen only once; the top ten take 0.36%. Sequenced: naive CD4+ T cells from PBMCs. The subset: CD45RA+ positively selected. All receptors derive from a man younger than 35 in good health. Some clones in this sample may be carry-over from other donors' samples.

This chain joins TRBV28 and TRBJ2-7; 9 bases map to TRBD1. Per germline, CDR1 MDHEN and CDR2 SYDVKM. V shed 6 bases and J 6 bases; nucleotides not matched to a gene: 9. The CDR3 runs to 14 residues. The CDR3 sequence is CASRMDRGRGEQYF. The DNA of the CDR3 is TGTGCCAGCAGGATGGACAGGGGAAGGGGCGAGCAGTACTTC.

The gene calls are TRBV7-8 and TRBJ1-5, with 12 bases lining up with TRBD1. This CDR3 has 17 residues. CDR1 is SGHVS and CDR2 is FQNEAQ in the germline V gene. Trimming removed 5 bases from V and 2 bases from J; junction bases left unmatched: 7. This CDR3 is CASSPRDRGRGNQPQHF. DNA of the CDR3: TGTGCCAGCAGCCCGCGGGACAGGGGGCGCGGCAATCAGCCCCAGCATTTT.

The chain is built from TRBV15 and TRBJ1-5; no definite D call. The CDR3 runs 14 residues. V was clipped by 2 bases and J by 4 bases, with 9 bases between them. Germline V CDR1 and CDR2: LNHNV, YYDKDF (reference sequence). CDR3 nucleotides: TGTGCCACCAGCAGAACCCCCCGGAATCAGCCCCAGCATTTT. It specifies CATSRTPRNQPQHF.

This rearrangement joins TRBV5-1 to TRBJ2-3; 9 nucleotides agree with TRBD2. V was clipped by 0 bases and J by 5 bases; unmatched bases: 10. In germline, CDR1 is SGHRS, CDR2 YFSETQ. The CDR3 covers 17 residues. CDR3 protein: CASSLVPSGIRGDTQYF. In DNA form, the CDR3 reads TGCGCCAGCAGCTTGGTTCCTAGCGGGATACGGGGAGATACGCAGTATTTT. Drawing the rest from reference TRBV5-1 and TRBJ2-3, the complete variable domain is KAGVTQTPRYLIKTRGQQVTLSCSPISGHRSVSWYQQTPGQGLQFLFEYFSETQRNKGNFPGRFSGRQFSNSRSEMNVSTLELGDSALYLCASSLVPSGIRGDTQYFGPGTRLTVL.

V and J are TRBV28 and TRBJ2-1; the match to TRBD2 covers 14 bases. V shed 6 bases, J shed 2 bases, and the junction held 6 bases outside the gene matches. Germline V lookup: CDR1 MDHEN, CDR2 SYDVKM. This CDR3 region has 17 residues. The CDR3 sequence: CASRPGLAGGTYNEQFF. The CDR3 bases are TGTGCCAGCAGGCCCGGACTAGCGGGAGGTACCTACAATGAGCAGTTCTTC. Full variable domain (outside the CDR3, taken from reference TRBV28 and TRBJ2-1): DVKVTQSSRYLVKRTGEKVFLECVQDMDHENMFWYRQDPGLGLRLIYFSYDVKMKEKGDIPEGYSVSREKKERFSLILESASTNQTSMYLCASRPGLAGGTYNEQFFGPGTRLTVL.

This chain joins TRBV7-2 and TRBJ2-3; D ambiguous. This CDR3 is 13 amino acids long. Germline assignment: CDR1 SGHTA and CDR2 FQGNSA. Trimming stripped 4 bases from V and 2 bases from J, with 7 bases between. In DNA, the CDR3 is TGTGCCAGCAGCTCCCAGATCACAGATACGCAGTATTTT. Translating gives CASSSQITDTQYF.

Comments on this clone: The same CDR3 can be traced to other DNA sequences in this sample. This rearrangement joins TRBV4-1 to TRBJ1-3; TRBD1 matches at 7 bases. The CDR3 is 16 amino acids. Germline trimming cut 0 bases from V and 0 bases from J; bases unmatched to any gene: 2. Germline V gene data show CDR1 as MGHRA and CDR2 as YSYEKL. In DNA, the CDR3 is TGCGCCAGCAGCCAAGACCCAGGGGGCTCTGGAAACACCATATATTTT. It specifies CASSQDPGGSGNTIYF.

The chain joins TRBV7-2 to TRBJ1-5; the D gene is possibly TRBD1 (5 bases). This CDR3 region has 16 residues. Germline-derived CDR1 and CDR2 are SGHTA and FQGNSA. Trimming removed 5 bases from V and 6 bases from J, with 20 bases in between. Here the CDR3 DNA reads TGTGCCAGCAGCCGACTCGATGGGTGGGGCGGTCAGCCCCAGCATTTT. It yields the protein CASSRLDGWGGQPQHF.

This chain uses TRBV7-6 with TRBJ2-2; D gene unclear. CDR3 size: 14 residues. V lost 0 bases to trimming and J lost 6 bases, with 8 bases between them. Germline-derived CDR1 and CDR2 are SGHVS and FNYEAQ. In nucleotides, the CDR3 is TGTGCCAGCAGCTTAGCACTAATAGCCGGGGAGCTGTTTTTT. Amino acid sequence: CASSLALIAGELFF.

The chain joins TRBV11-2 to TRBJ2-1; D uncertain. This CDR3 comprises 14 residues. The germline gives CDR1 SGHAT, CDR2 FQNNGV. Trimming left V 1 base short and J 3 bases short, with 7 bases between. CDR3 in amino acids: CASSLASFYNEQFF. The CDR3 DNA reads TGTGCCAGCAGCTTAGCTAGTTTCTACAATGAGCAGTTCTTC. Supplemented by reference TRBV11-2 and TRBJ2-1, the full variable domain reads EAGVAQSPRYKIIEKRQSVAFWCNPISGHATLYWYQQILGQGPKLLIQFQNNGVVDDSQLPKDRFSAERLKGVDSTLKIQPAKLEDSAVYLCASSLASFYNEQFFGPGTRLTVL.

This chain uses TRBV7-9 with TRBJ1-2, with no clear D. Germline V gene lookup returns CDR1 SEHNR and CDR2 FQNEAQ (reference sequence). Trimming took off 5 bases at V and 3 bases at J, with 13 bases between the two ends. CDR3 length: 14 amino acids. The CDR3 loop reads CASSRGPGDYGYTF. CDR3 coding DNA: TGTGCCAGCAGCCGCGGCCCCGGGGACTATGGCTACACCTTC.

The V gene is TRBV5-4, the J gene TRBJ2-7; TRBD2 agrees at 11 bases. Germline V gene data show CDR1 as SGHNT and CDR2 as YYREEE (reference sequence). The CDR3 loop spans 17 amino acids. Trimming removed 0 bases from V and 0 bases from J; junction bases left unmatched: 5. This chain's CDR3 is CASSLDLAGGISYEQYF. The CDR3 bases are TGTGCCAGCAGCTTGGATCTAGCGGGAGGCATCTCCTACGAGCAGTACTTC.

V is TRBV7-2 and J is TRBJ2-4, with D possibly being TRBD1 or TRBD2 (5 bases each). Between the trimmed V and J ends, which lost 5 bases and 7 bases, there was a span of 12 bases. The CDR3 is 13 residues long. Germline V CDR1 and CDR2: SGHTA, FQGNSA. As DNA, the CDR3 is TGTGCCAGCAGCCCCGGGACCATGAACATTCAGTACTTC. This encodes CASSPGTMNIQYF.

This clone appeared once. The chain joins TRBV28 to TRBJ1-1, with D uncertain. Trimming stripped 5 bases from V and 0 bases from J, with 7 bases between. There are 13 residues in the CDR3. Per germline, CDR1 MDHEN and CDR2 SYDVKM. The DNA for the CDR3 is TGTGCCAGCAGTACAAACGTGAACACTGAAGCTTTCTTT. Translation gives CASSTNVNTEAFF.

This rearrangement joins TRBV5-4 to TRBJ2-5, with TRBD2 matching over 14 bases. J was trimmed by 4 bases and V by 0 bases; bases with no gene match: 2. The CDR3 loop spans 16 amino acids. Germline loops: CDR1 SGHNT, CDR2 YYREEE (reference sequence). The CDR3 is CASSLAGTSGRETQYF. The CDR3, as DNA: TGTGCCAGCAGCTTGGCCGGGACTAGCGGGAGAGAGACCCAGTACTTC.

The CDR3 bases are TGTGCCAGCAGCTTGGGCGGACAGATGGCCAACGTCCTGACTTTC. It codes for CASSLGGQMANVLTF. The chain combines TRBV5-5 with TRBJ2-6; possibly TRBD1 for D (6 bases). The CDR3 covers 15 residues. CDR1 and CDR2 (germline): SGHKS, YYEKEE (reference sequence). V gave up 0 bases and J gave up 6 bases, with 10 bases separating them. Full variable domain (outside the CDR3, taken from reference TRBV5-5 and TRBJ2-6): DAGVTQSPTHLIKTRGQQVTLRCSPISGHKSVSWYQQVLGQGPQFIFQYYEKEERGRGNFPDRFSARQFPNYSSELNVNALLLGDSALYLCASSLGGQMANVLTFGAGSRLTVL.

The chain employs TRBV27 and TRBJ1-5, with D possibly being TRBD1 (5 bases). Germline values: CDR1 MNHEY, CDR2 SMNVEV (reference sequence). The CDR3 runs to 15 residues. V lost 5 bases to trimming and J lost 3 bases, with 14 bases between them. This CDR3 is CASSQRDRINQPQHF. The CDR3 DNA is TGTGCCAGCAGTCAAAGAGACAGAATCAATCAGCCCCAGCATTTT.

This sequence joins TRBV2 and TRBJ2-1; 11 bases line up with TRBD1. Germline V gene lookup returns CDR1 SNHLY and CDR2 FYNNEI. The CDR3 contains 15 residues. The junction had 3 bases not matched to a gene; V was cut back by 5 bases and J by 3 bases. CDR3 DNA: TGTGCCAGCAGTAGGGACAGGGGGAACTACAATGAGCAGTTCTTC. Its translation is CASSRDRGNYNEQFF.

The chain combines TRBV28 with TRBJ2-7; D unclear. The CDR3 is 12 residues long. Trimming stripped 6 bases from V and 6 bases from J, with 12 bases between. CDR1 MDHEN and CDR2 SYDVKM come from the germline V gene. Written as DNA, the CDR3 is TGTGCCAGCAGCCGAGCCGGGTCCGAGCAGTACTTC. It yields the protein CASSRAGSEQYF.

As regards this clone: Other DNA sequences in the same sample also yield this CDR3. The V call is TRBV7-2, the J call TRBJ2-5, with a weak D call TRBD2 (6 bases). Trimming removed 5 bases from V and 4 bases from J, with 17 bases in between. This CDR3 is built from 15 residues. Germline CDR1 SGHTA, CDR2 FQGNSA. The CDR3 reads CASSPSPGLIETQYF. The CDR3 coding sequence is TGTGCCAGCAGCCCCTCGCCGGGACTCATAGAGACCCAGTACTTC. Full variable domain (remainder filled in from reference TRBV7-2 and TRBJ2-5): GAGVSQSPSNKVTEKGKDVELRCDPISGHTALYWYRQSLGQGLEFLIYFQGNSAPDKSGLPSDRFSAERTGGSVSTLTIQRTQQEDSAVYLCASSPSPGLIETQYFGPGTRLLVL.

The gene calls are TRBV30 and TRBJ1-3; D is unresolved. The V and J ends lost 3 bases and 0 bases respectively, with 6 bases between them. Per germline, CDR1 GTSNPN and CDR2 SVGIG (reference sequence). This CDR3 contains 13 residues. The CDR3 DNA is TGTGCCTGGAGATACTACTCTGGAAACACCATATATTTT. It translates to CAWRYYSGNTIYF.

The rearrangement links TRBV9 to TRBJ1-2; maybe TRBD1 (5 bases). The length of the CDR3 is 15 residues. CDR1 SGDLS and CDR2 YYNGEE come from the germline V gene. The V gene lost 6 bases and the J gene lost 4 bases, with 19 bases spanning the gap. DNA of the CDR3: TGTGCCAGCACCGGAAAATCAACAGGTTCCTATGGCTACACCTTC. Residues: CASTGKSTGSYGYTF.

This rearrangement joins TRBV2 to TRBJ2-4, with D unclear. The CDR3 runs to 15 residues. CDR1 is SNHLY, CDR2 FYNNEI, per germline. Between the trimmed V and J ends, which lost 5 bases and 4 bases, there was a span of 15 bases. CDR3 in amino acids: CASSLLQWVKNIQYF. The CDR3 nucleotides read TGTGCCAGCAGTCTATTGCAGTGGGTAAAAAACATTCAGTACTTC.

The gene calls are TRBV9 and TRBJ2-5; D remains unclear. V shed 4 bases and J shed 5 bases, with 12 bases lying between them. The V gene's germline CDR1 is SGDLS and CDR2 YYNGEE. The CDR3 extends over 13 amino acids. Here the CDR3 reads CASSTIPTETQYF. The CDR3 coding sequence is TGTGCCAGCAGCACAATCCCCACGGAGACCCAGTACTTC.

This clone was detected once. The chain is built from TRBV5-1 and TRBJ2-1; D is ambiguous. The CDR3 is made up of 11 amino acids. CDR1 and CDR2 from the germline V gene are SGHRS and YFSETQ. V dropped 6 bases and J dropped 10 bases, with 11 bases sitting between them. CDR3 protein: CASTLQREQFF. The DNA for the CDR3 is TGCGCCAGCACCCTTCAACGAGAGCAGTTCTTC. The full variable domain, rest sourced from reference TRBV5-1 and TRBJ2-1, is KAGVTQTPRYLIKTRGQQVTLSCSPISGHRSVSWYQQTPGQGLQFLFEYFSETQRNKGNFPGRFSGRQFSNSRSEMNVSTLELGDSALYLCASTLQREQFFGPGTRLTVL.

The chain has TRBV11-1 and TRBJ2-7, with TRBD2 matching 14 bases. Germline CDR1 reads SGHAT; CDR2 reads FQDESV (reference sequence). V gave up 4 bases and J gave up 2 bases; unmatched junction bases: 13. The CDR3 extends over 19 amino acids. In DNA form, the CDR3 reads TGTGCCAGCAGCTCCGGAGAGGGGACTAGCGGGAGAAAGCCCTACGAGCAGTACTTC. Its protein product is CASSSGEGTSGRKPYEQYF.

The V gene is TRBV10-3, the J gene TRBJ2-6; no reliable D call. V was cut by 0 bases and J by 2 bases, with 8 bases left in between. Germline CDR1 and CDR2: ENHRY and SYGVKD. This CDR3 spans 16 amino acids. The CDR3 DNA reads TGTGCCATCAGTGAGTCGGCAAACACTGGGGCCAACGTCCTGACTTTC. It translates to CAISESANTGANVLTF.